This TCR beta chain was documented in a study of patients and donors after allogeneic stem cell transplantation. TCRdb reanalysed the RT-PCR reads using MiXCR and keeps one entry per CDR3 protein. This sample yields about 960,000 distinct CDR3 sequences, of which more than 15% are seen a single time; around 5.5% belongs to the top ten. Germline loops: CDR1 DFQATT, CDR2 SNEGSKA (reference sequence). Trimming removed 8 bases at V and 6 bases at J, with 10 bases between. There are 10 residues in the CDR3. The clonotype was recovered from a human donor who was either an allogeneic HSCT recipient or a stem cell or donor lymphocyte infusion donor (not recorded which). It is not recorded whose cells these are; they may come from a transplant donor. The sequenced sample consisted of blood, either unsorted or a sorted T cell fraction (not recorded which). The J gene is TRBJ1-2, the V gene TRBV20-1; D ambiguous. The CDR3 here is CSPKGDGYTF. CDR3 in DNA: TGCAGTCCGAAGGGCGATGGCTACACCTTC.